This T cell receptor beta chain was profiled in a study of beta chain features in type 1 diabetes. A few counts support this clone. What it recognizes is unknown. Study-level findings and limits: In every one of the four CD4+ subsets, TCRB CDR3s were moderately but significantly shorter in Type 1 diabetes patients.

Reverse transcribing all isolated RNA meant expressed TCRB transcripts were sequenced. The protocol was immunoSEQ multiplex PCR, while the TCRdb copy is restricted to in-frame clones and leaves out a portion. The sample holds over 600,000 clones, 9.5% to 15% seen once. Sequenced material: naive CD4+ T cells from blood. This TCR derives from a man aged 30 to 45 with type 1 diabetes.

CDR3 loop: CASRVLPTDTQYF. CDR3 coding DNA: TGTGCCAGCAGGGTCCTCCCCACAGATACGCAGTATTTT. V gene TRBV2 combines with J gene TRBJ2-3; D is undetermined. Trimming took 6 bases from V and 2 from J, leaving 9 bases between them. The CDR3 runs to 13 residues. Looked up from germline, CDR1 is SNHLY and CDR2 is FYNNEI.